This TCR beta chain was found in a study of blood T cell repertoires in COVID-19. Turning to the study itself: PBMCs, B-cell-depleted T cells, or T cells were the source of the cDNA or gDNA that made up the material.

Germline CDR1 reads SNHLY; CDR2 reads FYNNEI. Between the trimmed V and J ends, which lost 2 bases and 0 bases, there was a span of 7 bases. The CDR3 loop spans 15 amino acids. Assay: immunoSEQ multiplex PCR; the TCRdb copy retains only in-frame clones and omits some. The profile shows about 390,000 clones, more than 70% of them singletons. The V call is TRBV2, the J call TRBJ2-2, with D unresolved. The receptor's source is a woman between 55 and 75 years old with COVID-19, enrolled during active disease. Sequenced input: peripheral blood. The CDR3 sequence is CASSESPPNTGELFF. The CDR3 DNA reads as TGTGCCAGCAGTGAAAGCCCCCCGAACACCGGGGAGCTGTTTTTT.